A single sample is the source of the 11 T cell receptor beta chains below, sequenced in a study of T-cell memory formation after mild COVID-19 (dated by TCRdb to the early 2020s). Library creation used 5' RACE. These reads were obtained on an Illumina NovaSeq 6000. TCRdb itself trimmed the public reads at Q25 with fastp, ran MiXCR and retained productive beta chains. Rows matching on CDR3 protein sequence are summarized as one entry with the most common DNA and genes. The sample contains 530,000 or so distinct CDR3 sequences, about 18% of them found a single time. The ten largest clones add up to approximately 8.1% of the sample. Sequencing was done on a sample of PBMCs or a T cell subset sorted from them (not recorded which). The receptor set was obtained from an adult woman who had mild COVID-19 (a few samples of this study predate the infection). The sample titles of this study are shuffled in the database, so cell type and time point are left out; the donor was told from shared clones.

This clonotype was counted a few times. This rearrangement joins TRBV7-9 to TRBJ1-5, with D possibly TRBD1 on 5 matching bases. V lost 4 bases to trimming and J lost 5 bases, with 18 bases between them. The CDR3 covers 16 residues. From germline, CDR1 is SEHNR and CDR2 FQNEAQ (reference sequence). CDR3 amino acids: CASSSGVRAGDQPQHF. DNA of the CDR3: TGTGCCAGCAGCTCGGGGGTAAGGGCCGGGGATCAGCCCCAGCATTTT.

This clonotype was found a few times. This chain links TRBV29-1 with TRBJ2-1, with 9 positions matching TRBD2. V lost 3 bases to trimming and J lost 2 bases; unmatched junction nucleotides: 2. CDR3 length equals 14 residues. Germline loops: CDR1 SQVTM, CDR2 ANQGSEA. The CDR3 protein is CSVDASGTYNEQFF. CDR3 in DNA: TGCAGCGTTGACGCTAGCGGGACCTACAATGAGCAGTTCTTC.

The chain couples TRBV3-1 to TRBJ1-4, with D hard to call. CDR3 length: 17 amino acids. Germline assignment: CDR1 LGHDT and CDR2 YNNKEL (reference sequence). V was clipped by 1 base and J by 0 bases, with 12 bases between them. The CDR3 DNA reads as TGTGCCAGCAGCCAAGGGTTGATCCCTGCAACTAATGAAAAACTGTTTTTT. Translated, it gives CASSQGLIPATNEKLFF.

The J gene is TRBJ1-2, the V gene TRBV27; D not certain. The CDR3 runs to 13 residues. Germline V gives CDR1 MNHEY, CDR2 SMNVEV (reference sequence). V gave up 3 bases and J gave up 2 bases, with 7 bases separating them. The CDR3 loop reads CASSLNWNYGYTF. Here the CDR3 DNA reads TGTGCCAGCAGTTTGAACTGGAACTATGGCTACACCTTC.

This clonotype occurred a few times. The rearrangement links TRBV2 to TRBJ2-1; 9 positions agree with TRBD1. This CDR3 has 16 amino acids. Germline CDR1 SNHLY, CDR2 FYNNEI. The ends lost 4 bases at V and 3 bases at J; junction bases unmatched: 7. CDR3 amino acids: CASSARTGDIYNEQFF. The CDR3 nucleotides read TGTGCCAGCAGTGCAAGGACAGGGGATATCTACAATGAGCAGTTCTTC.

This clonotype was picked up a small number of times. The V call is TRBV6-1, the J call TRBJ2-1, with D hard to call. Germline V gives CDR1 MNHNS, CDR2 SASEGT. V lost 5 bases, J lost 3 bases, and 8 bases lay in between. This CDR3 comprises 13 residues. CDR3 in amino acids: CASSPHGYNEQFF. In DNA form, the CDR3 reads TGTGCCAGCAGTCCACATGGCTACAATGAGCAGTTCTTC.

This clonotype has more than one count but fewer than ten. CDR3 DNA: TGTGCCAGCAGCTTAGCGTACAGCCATGAGCAGTTCTTC. Protein sequence: CASSLAYSHEQFF. The chain recombines TRBV7-2 with TRBJ2-1; D is unclear. This CDR3 contains 13 residues. Per the germline V gene, CDR1 is SGHTA and CDR2 is FQGNSA. The germline V and J ends were trimmed by 0 bases and 8 bases, with 8 bases remaining between them.

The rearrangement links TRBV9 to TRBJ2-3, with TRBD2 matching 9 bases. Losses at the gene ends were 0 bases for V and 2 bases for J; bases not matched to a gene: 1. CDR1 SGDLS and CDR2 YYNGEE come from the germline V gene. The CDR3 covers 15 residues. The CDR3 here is CASSVGLADTDTQYF. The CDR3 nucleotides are TGTGCCAGCAGCGTAGGACTAGCGGACACAGATACGCAGTATTTT. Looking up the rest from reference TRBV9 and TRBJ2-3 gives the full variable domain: DSGVTQTPKHLITATGQRVTLRCSPRSGDLSVYWYQQSLDQGLQFLIQYYNGEERAKGNILERFSAQQFPDLHSELNLSSLELGDSALYFCASSVGLADTDTQYFGPGTRLTVL.

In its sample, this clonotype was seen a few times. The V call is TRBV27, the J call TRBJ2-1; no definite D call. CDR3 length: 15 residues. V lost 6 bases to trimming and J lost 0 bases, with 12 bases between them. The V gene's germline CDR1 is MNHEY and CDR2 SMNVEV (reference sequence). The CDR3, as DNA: TGTGCCAGCAGCCAACGCGTATACTCCTACAATGAGCAGTTCTTC. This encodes CASSQRVYSYNEQFF.

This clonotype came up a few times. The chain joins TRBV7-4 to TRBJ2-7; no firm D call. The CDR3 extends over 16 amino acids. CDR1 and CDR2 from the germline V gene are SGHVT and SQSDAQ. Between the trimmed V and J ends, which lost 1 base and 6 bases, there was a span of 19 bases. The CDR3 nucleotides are TGTGCCAGCAGCTTAGTACCCCCCGCGGAAAGGTTCGAGCAGTACTTC. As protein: CASSLVPPAERFEQYF.

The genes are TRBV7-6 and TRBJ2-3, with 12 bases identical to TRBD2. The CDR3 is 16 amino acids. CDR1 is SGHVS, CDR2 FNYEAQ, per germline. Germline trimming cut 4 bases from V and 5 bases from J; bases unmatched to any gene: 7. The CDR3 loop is CASSSGLAGGVDTQYF. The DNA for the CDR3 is TGTGCCAGCAGCTCCGGGCTAGCGGGGGGGGTAGATACGCAGTATTTT.